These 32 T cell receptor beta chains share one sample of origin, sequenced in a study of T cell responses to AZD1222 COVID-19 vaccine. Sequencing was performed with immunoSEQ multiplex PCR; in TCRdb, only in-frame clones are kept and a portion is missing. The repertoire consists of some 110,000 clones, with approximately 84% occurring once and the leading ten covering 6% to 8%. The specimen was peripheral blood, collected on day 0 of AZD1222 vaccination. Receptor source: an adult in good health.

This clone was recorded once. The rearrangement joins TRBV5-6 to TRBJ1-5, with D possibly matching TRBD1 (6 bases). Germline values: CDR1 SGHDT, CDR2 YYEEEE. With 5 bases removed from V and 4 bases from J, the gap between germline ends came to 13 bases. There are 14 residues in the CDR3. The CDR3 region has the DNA TGTGCCAGCAGTCCACAGGGACCTAATCAGCCCCAGCATTTT. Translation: CASSPQGPNQPQHF.

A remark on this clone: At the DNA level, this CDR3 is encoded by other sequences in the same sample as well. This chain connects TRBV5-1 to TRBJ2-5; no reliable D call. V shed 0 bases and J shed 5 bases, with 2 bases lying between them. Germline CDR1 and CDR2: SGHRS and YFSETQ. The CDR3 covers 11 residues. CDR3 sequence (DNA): TGCGCCAGCAGCTTGGAGGAGACCCAGTACTTC. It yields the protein CASSLEETQYF.

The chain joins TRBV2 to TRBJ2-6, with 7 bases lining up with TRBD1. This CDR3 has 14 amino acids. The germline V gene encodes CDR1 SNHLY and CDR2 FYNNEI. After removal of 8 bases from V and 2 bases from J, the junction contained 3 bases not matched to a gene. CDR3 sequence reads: CASGDRAGANVLTF. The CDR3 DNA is TGTGCCAGCGGCGACAGGGCTGGGGCCAACGTCCTGACTTTC.

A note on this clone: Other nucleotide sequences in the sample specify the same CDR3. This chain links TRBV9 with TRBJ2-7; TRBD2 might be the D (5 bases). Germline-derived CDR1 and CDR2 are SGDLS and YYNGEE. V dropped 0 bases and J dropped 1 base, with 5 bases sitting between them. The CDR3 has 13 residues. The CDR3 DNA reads TGTGCCAGCAGCGTAGGAGGGTCCTACGAGCAGTACTTC. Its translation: CASSVGGSYEQYF.

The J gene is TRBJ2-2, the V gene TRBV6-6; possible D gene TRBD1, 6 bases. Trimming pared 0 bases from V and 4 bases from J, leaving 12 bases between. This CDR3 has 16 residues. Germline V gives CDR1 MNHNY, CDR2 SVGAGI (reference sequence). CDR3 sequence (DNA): TGTGCCAGCAGTTACTCGAGGGGACAATCCACCGGGGAGCTGTTTTTT. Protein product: CASSYSRGQSTGELFF.

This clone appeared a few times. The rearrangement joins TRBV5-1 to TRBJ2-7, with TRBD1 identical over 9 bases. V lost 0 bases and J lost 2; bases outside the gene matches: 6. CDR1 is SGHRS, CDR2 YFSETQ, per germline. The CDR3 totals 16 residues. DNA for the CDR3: TGCGCCAGCAGCTTGGACGGGACAGGGCTCACCTACGAGCAGTACTTC. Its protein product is CASSLDGTGLTYEQYF. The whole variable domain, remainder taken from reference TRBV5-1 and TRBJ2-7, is KAGVTQTPRYLIKTRGQQVTLSCSPISGHRSVSWYQQTPGQGLQFLFEYFSETQRNKGNFPGRFSGRQFSNSRSEMNVSTLELGDSALYLCASSLDGTGLTYEQYFGPGTRLTVT.

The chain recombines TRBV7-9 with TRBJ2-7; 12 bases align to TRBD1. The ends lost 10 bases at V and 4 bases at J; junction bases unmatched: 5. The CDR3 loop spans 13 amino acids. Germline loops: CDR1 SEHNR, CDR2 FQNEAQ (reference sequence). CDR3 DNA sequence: TGTGCCACCGGGACAGGGGGCGGGTACGAGCAGTACTTC. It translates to CATGTGGGYEQYF.

Written as DNA, the CDR3 is TGTGCCAGCAGTTTAGGCAGGGGCAGCGGCTACACCTTC. Its protein product is CASSLGRGSGYTF. This chain uses TRBV27 with TRBJ1-2; the D gene is possibly TRBD1 (6 bases). Trimming pared 2 bases from V and 8 bases from J, leaving 12 bases between. The CDR3 loop spans 13 amino acids. CDR1 MNHEY and CDR2 SMNVEV come from the germline V gene (reference sequence).

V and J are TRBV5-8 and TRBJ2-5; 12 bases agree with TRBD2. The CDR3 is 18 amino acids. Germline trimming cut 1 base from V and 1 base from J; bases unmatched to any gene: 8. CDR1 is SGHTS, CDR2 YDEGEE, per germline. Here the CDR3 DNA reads TGTGCCAGCAGCTTGCTGTCTACTAGCGGGAGGTTCCAAGAGACCCAGTACTTC. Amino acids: CASSLLSTSGRFQETQYF.

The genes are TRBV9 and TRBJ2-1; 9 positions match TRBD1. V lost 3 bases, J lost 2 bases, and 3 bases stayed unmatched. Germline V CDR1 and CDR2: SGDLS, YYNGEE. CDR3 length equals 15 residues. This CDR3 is CASSGGTGTYNEQFF. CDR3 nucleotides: TGTGCCAGCAGCGGTGGGACAGGGACCTACAATGAGCAGTTCTTC. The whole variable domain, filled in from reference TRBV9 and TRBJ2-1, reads DSGVTQTPKHLITATGQRVTLRCSPRSGDLSVYWYQQSLDQGLQFLIQYYNGEERAKGNILERFSAQQFPDLHSELNLSSLELGDSALYFCASSGGTGTYNEQFFGPGTRLTVL.

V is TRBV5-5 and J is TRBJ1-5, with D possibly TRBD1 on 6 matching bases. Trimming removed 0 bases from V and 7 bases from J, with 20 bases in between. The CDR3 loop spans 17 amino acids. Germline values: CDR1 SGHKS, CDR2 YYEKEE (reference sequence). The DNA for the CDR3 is TGTGCCAGCAGCTTGGCCGCGGGACCAGGGGCGTGGCAGCCCCAGCATTTT. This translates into CASSLAAGPGAWQPQHF.

The CDR3 region has the DNA TGTGCCTGGGCCCGGACTAGCGGGAGGGCGACGCAGTTCTTC. Its protein is CAWARTSGRATQFF. The rearrangement joins TRBV30 to TRBJ2-1, with 15 bases identical to TRBD2. Germline V gene data show CDR1 as GTSNPN and CDR2 as SVGIG (reference sequence). The length of the CDR3 is 14 residues. V lost 5 bases and J lost 12; bases outside the gene matches: 8.

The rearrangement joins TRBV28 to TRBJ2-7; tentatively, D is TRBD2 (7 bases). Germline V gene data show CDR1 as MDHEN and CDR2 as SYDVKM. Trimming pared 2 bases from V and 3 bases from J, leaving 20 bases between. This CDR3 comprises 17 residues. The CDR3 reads CASSLDGGGSLGYEQYF. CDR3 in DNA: TGTGCCAGCAGTTTAGATGGGGGCGGGAGTTTGGGCTACGAGCAGTACTTC.

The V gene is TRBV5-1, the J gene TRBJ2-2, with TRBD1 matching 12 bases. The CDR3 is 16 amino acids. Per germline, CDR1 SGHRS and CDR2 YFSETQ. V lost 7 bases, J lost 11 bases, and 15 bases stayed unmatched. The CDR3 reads CASQTGTGGPTGELFF. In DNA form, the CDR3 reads TGCGCCAGCCAGACCGGGACAGGGGGCCCAACGGGAGAGCTGTTTTTT.

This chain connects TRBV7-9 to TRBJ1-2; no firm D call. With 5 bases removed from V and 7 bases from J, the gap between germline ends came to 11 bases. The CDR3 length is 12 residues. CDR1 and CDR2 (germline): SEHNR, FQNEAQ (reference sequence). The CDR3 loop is CASSPSGFGYTF. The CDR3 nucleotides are TGTGCCAGCAGCCCCTCGGGCTTTGGCTACACCTTC. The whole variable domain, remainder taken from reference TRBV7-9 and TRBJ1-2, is DTGVSQNPRHKITKRGQNVTFRCDPISEHNRLYWYRQTLGQGPEFLTYFQNEAQLEKSRLLSDRFSAERPKGSFSTLEIQRTEQGDSAMYLCASSPSGFGYTFGSGTRLTVV.

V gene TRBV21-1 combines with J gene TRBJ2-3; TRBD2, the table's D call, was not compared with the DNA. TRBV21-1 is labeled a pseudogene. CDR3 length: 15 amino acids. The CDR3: CASRRGIPHTDTQYF. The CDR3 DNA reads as TGTGCCAGCCGCCGGGGAATCCCCCACACAGATACGCAGTATTTT.

CDR3 region: CASSRQVEEKLFF. As DNA, the CDR3 is TGTGCCAGTAGTAGGCAGGTGGAAGAAAAACTGTTTTTT. The V and J genes are TRBV19 and TRBJ1-4, with unresolved D. The CDR3 contains 13 residues. Germline values: CDR1 LNHDA, CDR2 SQIVND (reference sequence). Trimming pared 4 bases from V and 8 bases from J, leaving 11 bases between. The full variable domain, with the rest looked up from reference TRBV19 and TRBJ1-4, is DGGITQSPKYLFRKEGQNVTLSCEQNLNHDAMYWYRQDPGQGLRLIYYSQIVNDFQKGDIAEGYSVSREKKESFPLTVTSAQKNPTAFYLCASSRQVEEKLFFGSGTQLSVL.

In nucleotides, the CDR3 is TGTGCCAGCAGCTCTTATAGGGAGGGCCGAAACATTCAGTACTTC. Its protein product is CASSSYREGRNIQYF. This chain joins TRBV11-2 and TRBJ2-4, with 7 bases fitting TRBD2. Per germline, CDR1 SGHAT and CDR2 FQNNGV. Trimming at V came to 4 bases and at J to 6 bases, leaving 9 bases not matched to a gene. The CDR3 covers 15 residues. The full variable domain, rest sourced from reference TRBV11-2 and TRBJ2-4, is EAGVAQSPRYKIIEKRQSVAFWCNPISGHATLYWYQQILGQGPKLLIQFQNNGVVDDSQLPKDRFSAERLKGVDSTLKIQPAKLEDSAVYLCASSSYREGRNIQYFGAGTRLSVL.

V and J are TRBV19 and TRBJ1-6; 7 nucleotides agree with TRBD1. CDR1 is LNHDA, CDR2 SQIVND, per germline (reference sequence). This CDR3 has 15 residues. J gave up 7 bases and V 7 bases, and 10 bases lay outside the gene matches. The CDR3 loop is CASTPTGRRNSPLHF. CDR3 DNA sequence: TGTGCCAGTACTCCGACAGGGAGGAGAAATTCACCCCTCCACTTT.

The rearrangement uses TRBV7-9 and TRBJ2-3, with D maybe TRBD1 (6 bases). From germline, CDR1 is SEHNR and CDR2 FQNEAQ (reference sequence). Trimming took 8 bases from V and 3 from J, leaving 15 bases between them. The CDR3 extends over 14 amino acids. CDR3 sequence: CASGTAGATDTQYF. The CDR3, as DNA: TGTGCCAGCGGCACCGCAGGGGCTACAGATACGCAGTATTTT.

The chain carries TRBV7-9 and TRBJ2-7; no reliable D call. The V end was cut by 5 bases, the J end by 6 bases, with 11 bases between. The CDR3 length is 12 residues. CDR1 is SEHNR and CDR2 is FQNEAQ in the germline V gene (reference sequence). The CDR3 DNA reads TGTGCCAGCAGCCGGGCCGTGGGCGAGCAGTACTTC. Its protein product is CASSRAVGEQYF. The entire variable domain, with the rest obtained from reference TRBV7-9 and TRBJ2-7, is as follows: DTGVSQNPRHKITKRGQNVTFRCDPISEHNRLYWYRQTLGQGPEFLTYFQNEAQLEKSRLLSDRFSAERPKGSFSTLEIQRTEQGDSAMYLCASSRAVGEQYFGPGTRLTVT.

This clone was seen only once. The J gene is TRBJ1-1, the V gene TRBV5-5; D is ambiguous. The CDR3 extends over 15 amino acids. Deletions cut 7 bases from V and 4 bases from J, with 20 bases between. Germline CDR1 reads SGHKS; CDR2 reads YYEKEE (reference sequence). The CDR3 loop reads CASGSRRREGTEAFF. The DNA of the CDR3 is TGTGCCAGCGGAAGCCGACGACGGGAGGGCACTGAAGCTTTCTTT.

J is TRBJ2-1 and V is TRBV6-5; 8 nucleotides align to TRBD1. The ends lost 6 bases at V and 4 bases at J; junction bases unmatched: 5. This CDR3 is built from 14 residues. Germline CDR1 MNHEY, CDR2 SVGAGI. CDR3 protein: CASSTTGVYNEQFF. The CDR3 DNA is TGTGCCAGCAGCACGACAGGGGTTTACAATGAGCAGTTCTTC.

This CDR3 is CSVAVQWNTGELFF. CDR3 DNA: TGCAGCGTCGCGGTACAGTGGAACACCGGGGAGCTGTTTTTT. The genes are TRBV29-1 and TRBJ2-2; the D is unclear. The germline gives CDR1 SQVTM, CDR2 ANQGSEA. V was shortened by 6 bases and J by 1 base, with 12 bases between the two germline ends. This CDR3 is built from 14 residues.

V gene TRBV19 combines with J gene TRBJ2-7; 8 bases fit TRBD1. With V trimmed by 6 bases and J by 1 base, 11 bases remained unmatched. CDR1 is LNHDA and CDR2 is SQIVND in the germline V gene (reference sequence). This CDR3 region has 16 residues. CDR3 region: CASSDGTGRGSYEQYF. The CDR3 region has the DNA TGTGCCAGTAGCGATGGGACAGGTCGTGGGTCCTACGAGCAGTACTTC.

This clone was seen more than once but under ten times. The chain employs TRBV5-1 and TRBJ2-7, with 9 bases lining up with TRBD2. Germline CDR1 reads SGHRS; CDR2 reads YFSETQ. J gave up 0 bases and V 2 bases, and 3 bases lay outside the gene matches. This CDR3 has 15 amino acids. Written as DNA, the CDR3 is TGCGCCAGCAGCTTAATAGCGGGAGACTCCTACGAGCAGTACTTC. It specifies CASSLIAGDSYEQYF. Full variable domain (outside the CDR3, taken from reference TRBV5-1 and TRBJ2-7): KAGVTQTPRYLIKTRGQQVTLSCSPISGHRSVSWYQQTPGQGLQFLFEYFSETQRNKGNFPGRFSGRQFSNSRSEMNVSTLELGDSALYLCASSLIAGDSYEQYFGPGTRLTVT.

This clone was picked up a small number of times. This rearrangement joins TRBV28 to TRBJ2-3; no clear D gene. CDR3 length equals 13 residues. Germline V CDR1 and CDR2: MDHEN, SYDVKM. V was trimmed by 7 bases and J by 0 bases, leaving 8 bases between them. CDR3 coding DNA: TGTGCCAGCACCCCCCCAAGCACAGATACGCAGTATTTT. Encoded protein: CASTPPSTDTQYF.

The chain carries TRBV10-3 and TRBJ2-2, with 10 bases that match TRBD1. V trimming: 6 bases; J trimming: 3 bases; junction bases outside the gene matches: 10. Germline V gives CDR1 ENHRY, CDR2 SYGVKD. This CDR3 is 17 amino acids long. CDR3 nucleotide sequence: TGTGCCATCAGCCATCCTTCCGGGACAGGGGACACCGGGGAGCTGTTTTTT. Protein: CAISHPSGTGDTGELFF.

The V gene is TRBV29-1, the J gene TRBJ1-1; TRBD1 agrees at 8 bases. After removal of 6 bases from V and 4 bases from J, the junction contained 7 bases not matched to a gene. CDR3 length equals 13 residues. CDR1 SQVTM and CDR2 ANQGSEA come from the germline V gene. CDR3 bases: TGCAGCGTCCGCGACAGGGGCGTCACTGAAGCTTTCTTT. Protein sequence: CSVRDRGVTEAFF.

The DNA of the CDR3 is TGTGCCAGCAGCTTAGCCCCAGGGGCGAATTCACCCCTCCACTTT. Translated, it gives CASSLAPGANSPLHF. This sequence joins TRBV11-2 and TRBJ1-6; tentative D call: TRBD1 (6 bases). CDR1 and CDR2 (germline): SGHAT, FQNNGV. This CDR3 has 15 residues. Trimming removed 1 base at V and 7 bases at J, with 11 bases between.

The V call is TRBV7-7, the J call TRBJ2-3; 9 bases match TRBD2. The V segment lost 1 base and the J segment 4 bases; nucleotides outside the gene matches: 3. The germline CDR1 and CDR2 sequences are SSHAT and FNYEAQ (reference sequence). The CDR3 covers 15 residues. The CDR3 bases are TGTGCCAGCAGCTTAGGAGCGGGAGGATCAGATACGCAGTATTTT. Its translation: CASSLGAGGSDTQYF.

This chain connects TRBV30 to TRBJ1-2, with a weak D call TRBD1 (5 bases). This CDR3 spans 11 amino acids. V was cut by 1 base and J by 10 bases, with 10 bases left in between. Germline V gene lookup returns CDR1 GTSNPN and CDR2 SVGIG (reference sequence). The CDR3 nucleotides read TGTGCCTGGAGTGGGGGGGTCGCCTACACCTTC. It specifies CAWSGGVAYTF.